In its sample, the clone carrying this T cell receptor beta chain was seen a few times. TCRdb reprocessed the PCR reads with MiXCR, giving one entry per CDR3 protein. In the table there are about 90,000 distinct CDR3 sequences, less than 65% of which are singletons. The data derive from a study of CDR3 diversity in severe acne. The sequence was collected from a male donor with severe acne vulgaris. Material for sequencing was blood.

The CDR3 DNA is TGTGCCAGCAGTTACTTGTCTGGAGAAAGGAATTCACCCCTCCACTTT. It is translated as CASSYLSGERNSPLHF. This chain uses TRBV6-2 or TRBV6-3 with TRBJ1-6, with D unresolved. The CDR3 runs 16 residues. V was clipped by 1 base and J by 7 bases, with 14 bases between them. Germline V lookup: CDR1 MNHEY, CDR2 SVGEGT.